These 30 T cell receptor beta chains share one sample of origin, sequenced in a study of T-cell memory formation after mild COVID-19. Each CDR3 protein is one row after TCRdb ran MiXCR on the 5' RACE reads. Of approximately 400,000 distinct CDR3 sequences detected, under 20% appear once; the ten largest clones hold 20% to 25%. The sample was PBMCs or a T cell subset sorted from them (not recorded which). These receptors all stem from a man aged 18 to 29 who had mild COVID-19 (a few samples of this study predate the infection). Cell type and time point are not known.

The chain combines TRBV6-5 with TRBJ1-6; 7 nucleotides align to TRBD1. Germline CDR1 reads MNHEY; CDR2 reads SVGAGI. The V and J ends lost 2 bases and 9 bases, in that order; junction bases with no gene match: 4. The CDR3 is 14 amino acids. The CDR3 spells CASSYTQGGSPLHF. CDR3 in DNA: TGTGCCAGCAGTTACACGCAGGGGGGTTCACCCCTCCACTTT.

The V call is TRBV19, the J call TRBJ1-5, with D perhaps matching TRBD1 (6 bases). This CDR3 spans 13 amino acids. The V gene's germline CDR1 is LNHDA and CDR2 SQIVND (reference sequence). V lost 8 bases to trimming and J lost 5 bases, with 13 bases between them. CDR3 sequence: CASLAGVHQPQHF. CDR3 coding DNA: TGTGCCAGTTTGGCAGGGGTTCATCAGCCCCAGCATTTT.

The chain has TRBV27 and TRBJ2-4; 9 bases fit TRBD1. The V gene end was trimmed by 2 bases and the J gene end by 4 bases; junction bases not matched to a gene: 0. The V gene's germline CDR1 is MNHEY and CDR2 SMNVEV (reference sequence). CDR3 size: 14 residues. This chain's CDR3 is CASSLGTGKNIQYF. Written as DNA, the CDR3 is TGTGCCAGCAGTTTAGGGACAGGGAAAAACATTCAGTACTTC.

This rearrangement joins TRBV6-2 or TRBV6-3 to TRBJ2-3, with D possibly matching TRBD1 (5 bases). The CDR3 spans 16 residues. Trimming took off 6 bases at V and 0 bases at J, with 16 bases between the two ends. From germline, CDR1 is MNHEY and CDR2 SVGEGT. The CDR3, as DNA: TGTGCCAGCAGCGACCCAACAGGAGCTAGCACAGATACGCAGTATTTT. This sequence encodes CASSDPTGASTDTQYF.

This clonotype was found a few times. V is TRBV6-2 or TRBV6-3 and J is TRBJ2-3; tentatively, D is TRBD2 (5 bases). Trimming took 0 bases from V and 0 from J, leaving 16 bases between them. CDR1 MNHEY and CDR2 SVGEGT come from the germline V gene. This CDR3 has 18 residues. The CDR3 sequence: CASSYSSYGVTSTDTQYF. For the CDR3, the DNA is TGTGCCAGCAGTTACTCGAGCTACGGGGTTACTAGCACAGATACGCAGTATTTT.

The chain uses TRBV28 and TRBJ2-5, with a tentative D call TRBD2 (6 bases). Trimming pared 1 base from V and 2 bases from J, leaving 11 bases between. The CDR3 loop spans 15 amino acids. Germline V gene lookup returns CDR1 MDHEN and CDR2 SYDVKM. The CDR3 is CASSLLSEGQETQYF. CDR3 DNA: TGTGCCAGCAGTTTATTGTCGGAGGGACAAGAGACCCAGTACTTC.

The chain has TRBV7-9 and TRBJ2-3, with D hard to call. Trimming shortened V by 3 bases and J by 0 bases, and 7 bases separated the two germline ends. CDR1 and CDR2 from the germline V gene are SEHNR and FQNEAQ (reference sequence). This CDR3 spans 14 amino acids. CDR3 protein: CASSFVPSTDTQYF. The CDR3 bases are TGTGCCAGCAGCTTCGTGCCTAGCACAGATACGCAGTATTTT.

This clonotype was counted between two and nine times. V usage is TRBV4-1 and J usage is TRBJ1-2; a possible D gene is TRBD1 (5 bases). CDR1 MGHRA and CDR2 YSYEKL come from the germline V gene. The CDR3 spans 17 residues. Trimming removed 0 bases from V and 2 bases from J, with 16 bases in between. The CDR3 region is CASSQDWMGGGNYGYTF. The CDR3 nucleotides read TGCGCCAGCAGCCAAGATTGGATGGGCGGGGGGAACTATGGCTACACCTTC.

The CDR3 loop reads CATSDAGGSGYGYTF. The CDR3 region has the DNA TGTGCCACCAGTGACGCAGGGGGCAGTGGCTATGGCTACACCTTC. The chain joins TRBV24-1 to TRBJ1-2; 8 bases match TRBD1. After removal of 4 bases from V and 4 bases from J, the junction contained 7 bases not matched to a gene. Germline values: CDR1 KGHDR, CDR2 SFDVKD. The CDR3 covers 15 residues.

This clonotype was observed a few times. This CDR3 is CANARGGQGQRAFF. Written as DNA, the CDR3 is TGCGCCAACGCGAGGGGGGGACAGGGGCAAAGGGCTTTCTTT. This rearrangement joins TRBV20-1 to TRBJ1-1; TRBD1 aligns across 10 bases. Germline V lookup: CDR1 DFQATT, CDR2 SNEGSKA (reference sequence). This CDR3 is built from 14 residues.

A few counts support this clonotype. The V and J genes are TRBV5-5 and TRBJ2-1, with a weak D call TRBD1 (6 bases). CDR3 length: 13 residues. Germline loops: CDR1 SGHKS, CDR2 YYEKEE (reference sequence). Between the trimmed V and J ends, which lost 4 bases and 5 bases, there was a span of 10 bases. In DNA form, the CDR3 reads TGTGCCAGCAGCAACAGGGACCACAATGAGCAGTTCTTC. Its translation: CASSNRDHNEQFF.

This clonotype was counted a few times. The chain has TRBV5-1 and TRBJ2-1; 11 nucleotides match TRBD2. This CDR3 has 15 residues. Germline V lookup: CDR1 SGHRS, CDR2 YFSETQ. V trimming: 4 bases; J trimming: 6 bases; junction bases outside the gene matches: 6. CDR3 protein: CASSNSGGAFNEQFF. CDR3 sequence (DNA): TGCGCCAGCAGCAATAGCGGGGGGGCCTTCAATGAGCAGTTCTTC.

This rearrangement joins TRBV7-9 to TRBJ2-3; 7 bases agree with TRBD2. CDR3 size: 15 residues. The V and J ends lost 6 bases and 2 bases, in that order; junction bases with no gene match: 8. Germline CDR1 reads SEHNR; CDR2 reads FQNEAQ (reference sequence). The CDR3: CASRITLAATDTQYF. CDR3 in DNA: TGTGCCAGCAGAATAACCCTAGCGGCCACAGATACGCAGTATTTT.

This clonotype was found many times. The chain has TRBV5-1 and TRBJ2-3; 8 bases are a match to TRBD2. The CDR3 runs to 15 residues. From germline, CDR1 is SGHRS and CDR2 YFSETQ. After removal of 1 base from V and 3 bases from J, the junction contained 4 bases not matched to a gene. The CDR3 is CASSLSGGGTDTQYF. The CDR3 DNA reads TGCGCCAGCAGCTTGTCCGGGGGGGGGACAGATACGCAGTATTTT.

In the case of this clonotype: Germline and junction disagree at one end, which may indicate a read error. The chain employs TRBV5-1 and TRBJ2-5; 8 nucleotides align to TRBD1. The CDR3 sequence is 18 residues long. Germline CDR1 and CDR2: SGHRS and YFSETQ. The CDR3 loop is CASSSDRGDWSVGGTQYF. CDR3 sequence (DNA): TGCGCCAGCTCGAGCGACAGGGGCGATTGGTCTGTAGGAGGCACCCAGTATTTC.

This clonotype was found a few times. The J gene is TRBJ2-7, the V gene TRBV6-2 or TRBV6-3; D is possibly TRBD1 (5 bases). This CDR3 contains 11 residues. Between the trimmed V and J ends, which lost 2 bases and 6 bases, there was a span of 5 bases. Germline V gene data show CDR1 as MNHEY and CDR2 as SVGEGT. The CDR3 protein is CASSYGAEQYV. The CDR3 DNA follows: TGTGCCAGCAGTTACGGGGCCGAGCAGTACGTC.

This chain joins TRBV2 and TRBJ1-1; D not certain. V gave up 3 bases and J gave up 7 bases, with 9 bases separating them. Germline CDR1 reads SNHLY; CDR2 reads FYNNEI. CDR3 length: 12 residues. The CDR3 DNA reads TGTGCCAGCAGTGAGGGCCTTCGTGAAGCTTTCTTT. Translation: CASSEGLREAFF.

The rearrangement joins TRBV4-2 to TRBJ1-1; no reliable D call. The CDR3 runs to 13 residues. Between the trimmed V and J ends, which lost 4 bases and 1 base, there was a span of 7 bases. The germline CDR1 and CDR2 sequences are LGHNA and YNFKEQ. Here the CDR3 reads CASSPLRNTEAFF. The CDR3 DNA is TGTGCCAGCAGCCCCTTGCGGAACACTGAAGCTTTCTTT.

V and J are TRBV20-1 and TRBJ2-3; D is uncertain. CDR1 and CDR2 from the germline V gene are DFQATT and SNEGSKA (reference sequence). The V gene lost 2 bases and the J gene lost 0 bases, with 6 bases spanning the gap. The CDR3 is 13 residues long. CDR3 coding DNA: TGCAGTGCTAGACGCGCCAGCACAGATACGCAGTATTTT. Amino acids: CSARRASTDTQYF.

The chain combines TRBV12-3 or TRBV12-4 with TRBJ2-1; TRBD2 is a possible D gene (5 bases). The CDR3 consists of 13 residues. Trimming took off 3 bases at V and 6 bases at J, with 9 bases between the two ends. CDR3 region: CASSFASFNEQFF. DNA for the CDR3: TGTGCCAGCAGTTTTGCTAGCTTCAATGAGCAGTTCTTC.

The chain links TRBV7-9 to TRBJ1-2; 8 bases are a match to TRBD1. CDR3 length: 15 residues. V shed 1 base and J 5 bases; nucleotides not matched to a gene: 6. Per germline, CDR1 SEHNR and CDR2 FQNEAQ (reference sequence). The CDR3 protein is CASSLGGRGPYGYTF. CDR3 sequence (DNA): TGTGCCAGCAGCTTAGGAGGCAGGGGGCCTTATGGCTACACCTTC.

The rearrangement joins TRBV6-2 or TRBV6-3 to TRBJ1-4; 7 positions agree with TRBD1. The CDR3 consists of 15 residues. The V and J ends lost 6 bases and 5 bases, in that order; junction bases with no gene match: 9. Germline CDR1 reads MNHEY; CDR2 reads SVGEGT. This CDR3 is CASSARTGQNEKLFF. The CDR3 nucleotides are TGTGCCAGCAGCGCCCGGACAGGCCAGAATGAAAAACTGTTTTTT.

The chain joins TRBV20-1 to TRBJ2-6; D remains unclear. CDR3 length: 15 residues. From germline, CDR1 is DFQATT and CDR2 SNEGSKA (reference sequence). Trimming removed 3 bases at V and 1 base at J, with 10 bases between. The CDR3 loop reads CSARTPQSGANVLTF. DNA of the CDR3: TGCAGTGCTAGGACACCACAATCTGGGGCCAACGTCCTGACTTTC.

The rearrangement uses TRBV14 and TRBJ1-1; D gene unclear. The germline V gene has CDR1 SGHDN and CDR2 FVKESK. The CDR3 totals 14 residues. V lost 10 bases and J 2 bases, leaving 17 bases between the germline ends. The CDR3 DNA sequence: TGTGCCACCGCGTTAATGGTACGAAACACTGAAGCTTTCTTT. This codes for CATALMVRNTEAFF.

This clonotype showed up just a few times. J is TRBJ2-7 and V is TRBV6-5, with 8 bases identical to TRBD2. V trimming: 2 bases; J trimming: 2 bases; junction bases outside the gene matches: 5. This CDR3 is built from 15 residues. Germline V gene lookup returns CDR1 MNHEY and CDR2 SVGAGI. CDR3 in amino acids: CASSYGGGLTYEQYF. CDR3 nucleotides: TGTGCCAGCAGTTACGGCGGGGGGTTGACCTACGAGCAGTACTTC.

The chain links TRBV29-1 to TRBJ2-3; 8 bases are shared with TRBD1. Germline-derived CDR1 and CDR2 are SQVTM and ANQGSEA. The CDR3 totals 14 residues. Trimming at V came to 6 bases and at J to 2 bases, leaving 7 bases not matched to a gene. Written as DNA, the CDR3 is TGCAGCGTGAGACAGGGGCCCACCACAGATACGCAGTATTTT. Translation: CSVRQGPTTDTQYF.

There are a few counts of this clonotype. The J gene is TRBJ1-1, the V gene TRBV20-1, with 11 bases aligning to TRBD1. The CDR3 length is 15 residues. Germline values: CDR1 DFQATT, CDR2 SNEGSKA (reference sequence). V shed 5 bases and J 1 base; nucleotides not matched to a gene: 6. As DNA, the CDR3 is TGCAGTGCTTGGGACAGGGGGATTGGGAACACTGAAGCTTTCTTT. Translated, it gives CSAWDRGIGNTEAFF.

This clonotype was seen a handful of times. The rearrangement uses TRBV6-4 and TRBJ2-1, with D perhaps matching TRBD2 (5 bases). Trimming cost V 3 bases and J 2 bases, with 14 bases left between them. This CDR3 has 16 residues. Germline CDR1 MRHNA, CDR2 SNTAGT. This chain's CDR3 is CASSEDGAEPYNEQFF. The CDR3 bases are TGTGCCAGCAGTGAAGATGGAGCGGAACCCTACAATGAGCAGTTCTTC.

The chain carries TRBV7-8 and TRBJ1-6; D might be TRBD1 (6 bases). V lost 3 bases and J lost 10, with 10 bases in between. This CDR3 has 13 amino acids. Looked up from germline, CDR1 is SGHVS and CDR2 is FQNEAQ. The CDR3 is CASSFGGESPLHF. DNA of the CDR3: TGTGCCAGCAGCTTCGGGGGCGAGTCACCCCTCCACTTT.

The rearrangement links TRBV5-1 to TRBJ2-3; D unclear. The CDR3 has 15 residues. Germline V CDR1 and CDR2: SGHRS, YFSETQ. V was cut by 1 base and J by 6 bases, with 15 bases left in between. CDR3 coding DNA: TGCGCCAGCAGCTTGTCAGCCCCGGGTGGGGATACGCAGTATTTT. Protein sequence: CASSLSAPGGDTQYF.